This T cell receptor (beta chain) was retrieved from a study of shared clonotypes between healthy human individuals. TCRdb's copy holds only in-frame clones and misses some; the assay was immunoSEQ multiplex PCR. Of around 1.1 million clones listed, approximately 80% are singletons. This CDR3 comprises 18 residues. With 1 base removed from V and 3 bases from J, the gap between germline ends came to 22 bases. Germline CDR1 SGHRS, CDR2 YFSETQ. The chain is built from TRBV5-1 and TRBJ1-1, with D possibly being TRBD1 (5 bases). The sequence came from a man aged 18 to 30 in good health. Some clones in this sample may be carry-over from other donors' samples. Sequencing used memory CD4+ T cells from PBMCs. As to subset: CD45RA-negative fraction. The CDR3 DNA sequence: TGCGCCAGCAGCTTGAGGGTGAAGGTGGGGGATGAAGACACTGAAGCTTTCTTT. It encodes CASSLRVKVGDEDTEAFF.